The 9 T cell receptor beta chains reported below all come from one sample, sequenced in a study of regulatory T cells in long-lasting Graves disease (dated by TCRdb to the early 2020s). The library was built by means of multiplex PCR. The instrument was an Illumina HiSeq 4000. TCR beta libraries were built with iRepertoire HTBI primers and Arm-PCR amplification of CDR3 regions. Clones were called with MiXCR by TCRdb after fastp trimmed the public reads at Q25, and only in-frame beta chains were retained. Each record represents a unique CDR3 protein, reported with the most common genes and DNA among its rows. This sample holds hundreds of thousands of distinct CDR3 sequences; 15% to 20% were observed only once. About 25% of the sample rests with the top ten. What this sample's time point label stands for: newly diagnosed GD, antithyroid drugs for less than 3 months. For both TCR sequencing and RNA sequencing, RNA was extracted from PBMCs using TRIzol.

This sample was shared with a second study, whose subject was T cells in Graves' hyperthyroidism and ophthalmopathy.

The sample was peripheral blood mononuclear cells (PBMCs), taken at new diagnosis, from a patient treated with antithyroid drugs. All receptors derive from a woman aged 35-60 years with Graves disease. Donor details come from another sample of the same person, matched by shared clones.

The V and J genes are TRBV9 and TRBJ2-2, with D possibly being TRBD2 (5 bases). Germline V gene lookup returns CDR1 SGDLS and CDR2 YYNGEE. The CDR3 extends over 14 amino acids. V was cut by 4 bases and J by 5 bases, with 12 bases left in between. The chain's CDR3 is CASSLGLTTGELFF. The CDR3 coding sequence is TGTGCCAGCAGCCTCGGACTTACTACCGGGGAGCTGTTTTTT.

As concerns this clonotype: A read error may produce the germline difference seen at one junction end. The V call is TRBV12-3 or TRBV12-4, the J call TRBJ1-5, with D unresolved. CDR3 length: 15 residues. CDR3 DNA sequence: TGTGCCAACAGTACCGGGCGTTTGGGCGATCAGCCCCAGCATTTT. This codes for CANSTGRLGDQPQHF.

This clonotype was found a few times. One end of the junction is discordant with germline, which a read error may explain. The rearrangement uses TRBV5-1 and TRBJ1-2; D not certain. This CDR3 contains 13 residues. Germline V gene lookup returns CDR1 SGHRS and CDR2 YFSETQ. In nucleotides, the CDR3 is TGCGTCAGCAGCGAAGGACGGAACTATGGCTACACCTTC. It codes for CVSSEGRNYGYTF.

This clonotype was counted between two and nine times. This chain uses TRBV7-3 with TRBJ2-2; 12 bases align to TRBD2. Germline CDR1 SGHTA, CDR2 FQGTGA. The CDR3 is made up of 16 amino acids. Germline trimming cut 3 bases from V and 6 bases from J; bases unmatched to any gene: 5. As DNA, the CDR3 is TGTGCCAGCAGCTTTCCTAGCGGGGGGGTCCCCGGGGAGCTGTTTTTT. It specifies CASSFPSGGVPGELFF.

This clonotype was detected a few times. The chain carries TRBV28 and TRBJ2-2; 10 positions agree with TRBD2. Germline CDR1 reads MDHEN; CDR2 reads SYDVKM. The V and J ends lost 1 base and 2 bases, in that order; junction bases with no gene match: 10. The CDR3 extends over 19 amino acids. Here the CDR3 DNA reads TGTGCCAGCAGTTTATTCTCGTTAGCGGGGGGCCCTAACACCGGGGAGCTGTTTTTT. It yields the protein CASSLFSLAGGPNTGELFF.

The table lists this clonotype with a few counts. The chain has TRBV3-1 and TRBJ1-1; 7 bases align to TRBD1. Germline V gives CDR1 LGHDT, CDR2 YNNKEL (reference sequence). The CDR3 is 16 residues long. V dropped 2 bases and J dropped 0; count of bases not matched to a gene: 6. CDR3 nucleotide sequence: TGTGCCAGCAGCCAACCATCGACAGGGTTGAACACTGAAGCTTTCTTT. Translated, it gives CASSQPSTGLNTEAFF.

About this clonotype: A much larger clone lies one base from this, so it may be a read error. The CDR3 coding sequence is TGTGCCAGCAGTTTAGACCCGAGGGGTCAGCCCCGGCATTTT. Residues: CASSLDPRGQPRHF. The rearrangement links TRBV12-3 or TRBV12-4 to TRBJ1-5; TRBD1 might be the D (5 bases). The CDR3 sequence is 14 residues long.

This chain links TRBV29-1 with TRBJ2-1, with D tentatively TRBD1 (5 bases). Germline-derived CDR1 and CDR2 are SQVTM and ANQGSEA. This CDR3 spans 12 amino acids. Trimming took 4 bases from V and 8 from J, leaving 12 bases between them. The CDR3 region has the DNA TGCAGCGTTGGAGGTCAGACAGATGAGCAGTTCTTC. Its protein is CSVGGQTDEQFF.

There are many counts of this clonotype. The rearrangement uses TRBV2 and TRBJ2-5; 7 positions agree with TRBD2. V lost 6 bases, J lost 6 bases, and 1 base stayed unmatched. There are 11 residues in the CDR3. Germline assignment: CDR1 SNHLY and CDR2 FYNNEI. DNA for the CDR3: TGTGCCAGCAGGGGGGGGAAGACCCAGTACTTC. Residues: CASRGGKTQYF.